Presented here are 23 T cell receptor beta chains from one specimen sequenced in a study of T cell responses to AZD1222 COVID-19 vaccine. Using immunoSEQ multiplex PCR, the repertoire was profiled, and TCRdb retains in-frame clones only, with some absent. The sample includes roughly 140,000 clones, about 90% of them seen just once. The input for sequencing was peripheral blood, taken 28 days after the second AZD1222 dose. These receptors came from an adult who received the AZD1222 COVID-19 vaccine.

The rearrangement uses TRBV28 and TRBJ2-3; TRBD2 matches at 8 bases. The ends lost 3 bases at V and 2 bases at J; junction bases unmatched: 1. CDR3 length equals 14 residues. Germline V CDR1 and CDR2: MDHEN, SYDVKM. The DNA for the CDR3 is TGTGCCAGCAGTTTGGGACTAGTCACAGATACGCAGTATTTT. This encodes CASSLGLVTDTQYF.

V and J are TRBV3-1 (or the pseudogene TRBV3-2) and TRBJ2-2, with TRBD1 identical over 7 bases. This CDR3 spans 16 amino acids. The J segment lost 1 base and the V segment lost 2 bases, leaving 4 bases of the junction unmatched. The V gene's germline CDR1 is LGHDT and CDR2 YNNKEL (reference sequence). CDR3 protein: CASSQRQGLNTGELFF. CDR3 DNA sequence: TGTGCCAGCAGCCAAAGACAGGGATTGAACACCGGGGAGCTGTTTTTT.

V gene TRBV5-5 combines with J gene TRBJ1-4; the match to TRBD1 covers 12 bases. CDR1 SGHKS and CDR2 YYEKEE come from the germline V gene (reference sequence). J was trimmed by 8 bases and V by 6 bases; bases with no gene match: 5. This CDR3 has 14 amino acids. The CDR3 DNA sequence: TGTGCCAGCACCGGGGACAGGGGGCAAGAAAAACTGTTTTTT. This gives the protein CASTGDRGQEKLFF.

CDR3 amino acids: CAIGTAVSLSTDTQYF. CDR3 in DNA: TGTGCCATTGGGACTGCCGTGTCCCTCAGCACAGATACGCAGTATTTT. The chain carries TRBV10-3 and TRBJ2-3; possible D gene TRBD2, 6 bases. There are 16 residues in the CDR3. Between the trimmed V and J ends, which lost 9 bases and 0 bases, there was a span of 19 bases. Per germline, CDR1 ENHRY and CDR2 SYGVKD.

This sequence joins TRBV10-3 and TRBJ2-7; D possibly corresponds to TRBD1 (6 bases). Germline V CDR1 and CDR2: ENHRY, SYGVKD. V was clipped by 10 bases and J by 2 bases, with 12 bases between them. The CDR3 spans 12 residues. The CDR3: CATTTGTYEQYF. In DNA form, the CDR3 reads TGTGCCACTACTACAGGGACCTACGAGCAGTACTTC.

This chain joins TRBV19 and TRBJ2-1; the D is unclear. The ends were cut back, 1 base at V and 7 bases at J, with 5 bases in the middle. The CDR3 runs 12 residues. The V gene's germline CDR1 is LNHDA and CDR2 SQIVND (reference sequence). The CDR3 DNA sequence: TGTGCCAGTAGTATAGGGGGAAATGAGCAGTTCTTC. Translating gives CASSIGGNEQFF.

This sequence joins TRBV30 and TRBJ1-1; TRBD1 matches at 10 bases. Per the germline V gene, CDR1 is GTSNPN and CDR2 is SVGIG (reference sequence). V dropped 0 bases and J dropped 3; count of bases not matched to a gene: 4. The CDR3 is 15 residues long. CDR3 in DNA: TGTGCCTGGAGTGTCAGGGACAGGGGATACACTGAAGCTTTCTTT. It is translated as CAWSVRDRGYTEAFF.

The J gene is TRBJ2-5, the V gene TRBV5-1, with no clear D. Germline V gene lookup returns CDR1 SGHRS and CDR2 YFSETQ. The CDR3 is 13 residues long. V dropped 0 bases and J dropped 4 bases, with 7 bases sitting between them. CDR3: CASSLAGGETQYF. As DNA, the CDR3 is TGCGCCAGCAGCTTGGCGGGTGGAGAGACCCAGTACTTC.

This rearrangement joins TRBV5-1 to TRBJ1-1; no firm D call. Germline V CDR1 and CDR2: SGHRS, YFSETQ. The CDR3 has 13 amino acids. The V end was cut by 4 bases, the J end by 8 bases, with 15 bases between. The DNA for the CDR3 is TGCGCCAGCAGCCTTGAGCGGTTTGAGGAAGCTTTCTTT. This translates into CASSLERFEEAFF.

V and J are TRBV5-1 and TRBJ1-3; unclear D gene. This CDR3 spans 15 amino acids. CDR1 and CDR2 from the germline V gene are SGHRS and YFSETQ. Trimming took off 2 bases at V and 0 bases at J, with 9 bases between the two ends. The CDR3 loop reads CASSLGDFSGNTIYF. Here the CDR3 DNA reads TGCGCCAGCAGCTTAGGAGATTTCTCTGGAAACACCATATATTTT. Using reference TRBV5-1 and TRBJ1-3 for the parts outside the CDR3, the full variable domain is KAGVTQTPRYLIKTRGQQVTLSCSPISGHRSVSWYQQTPGQGLQFLFEYFSETQRNKGNFPGRFSGRQFSNSRSEMNVSTLELGDSALYLCASSLGDFSGNTIYFGEGSWLTVV.

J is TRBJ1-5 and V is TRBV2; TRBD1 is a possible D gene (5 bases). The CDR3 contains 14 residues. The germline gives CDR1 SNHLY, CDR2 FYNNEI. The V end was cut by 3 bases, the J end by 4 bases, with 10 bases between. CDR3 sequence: CASSEMGQNQPQHF. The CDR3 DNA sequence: TGTGCCAGCAGTGAGATGGGGCAGAATCAGCCCCAGCATTTT.

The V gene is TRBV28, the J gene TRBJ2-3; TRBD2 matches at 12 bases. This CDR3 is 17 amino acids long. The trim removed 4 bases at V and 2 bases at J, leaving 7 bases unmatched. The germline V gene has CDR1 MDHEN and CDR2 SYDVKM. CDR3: CASSSLAGGRTTDTQYF. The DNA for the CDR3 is TGTGCCAGCAGTTCCCTAGCGGGGGGGCGTACCACAGATACGCAGTATTTT.

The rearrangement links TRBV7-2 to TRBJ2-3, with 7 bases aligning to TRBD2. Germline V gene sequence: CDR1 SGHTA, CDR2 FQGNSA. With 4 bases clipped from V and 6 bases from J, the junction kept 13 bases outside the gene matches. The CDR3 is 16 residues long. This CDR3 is CASSSRAGGGIDTQYF. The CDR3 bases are TGTGCCAGCAGCTCCCGGGCGGGCGGGGGTATCGATACGCAGTATTTT.

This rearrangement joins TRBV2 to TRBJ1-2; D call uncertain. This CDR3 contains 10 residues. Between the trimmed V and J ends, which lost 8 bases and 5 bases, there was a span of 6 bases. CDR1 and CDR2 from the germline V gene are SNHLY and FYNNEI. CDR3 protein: CASWGYGYTF. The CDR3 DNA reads TGTGCCAGCTGGGGTTATGGCTACACCTTC.

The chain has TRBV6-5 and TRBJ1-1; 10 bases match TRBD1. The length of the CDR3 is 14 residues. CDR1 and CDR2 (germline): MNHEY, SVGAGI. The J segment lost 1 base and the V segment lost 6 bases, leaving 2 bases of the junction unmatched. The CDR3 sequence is CASSRTGGNTEAFF. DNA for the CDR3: TGTGCCAGCAGCCGGACAGGGGGGAACACTGAAGCTTTCTTT.

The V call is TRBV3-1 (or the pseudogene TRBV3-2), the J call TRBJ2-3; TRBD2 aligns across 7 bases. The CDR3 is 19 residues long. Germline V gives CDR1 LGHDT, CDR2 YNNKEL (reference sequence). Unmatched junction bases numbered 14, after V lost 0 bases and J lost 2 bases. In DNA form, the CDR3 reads TGTGCCAGCAGCCAAGATCCACTTCAGACTAGCTTTTCCACAGATACGCAGTATTTT. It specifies CASSQDPLQTSFSTDTQYF.

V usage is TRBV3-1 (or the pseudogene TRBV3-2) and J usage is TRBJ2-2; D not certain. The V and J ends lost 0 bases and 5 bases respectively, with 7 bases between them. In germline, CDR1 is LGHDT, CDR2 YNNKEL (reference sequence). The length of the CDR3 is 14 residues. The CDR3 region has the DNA TGTGCCAGCAGCCAAGATCTGTCAACCGGGGAGCTGTTTTTT. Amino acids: CASSQDLSTGELFF.

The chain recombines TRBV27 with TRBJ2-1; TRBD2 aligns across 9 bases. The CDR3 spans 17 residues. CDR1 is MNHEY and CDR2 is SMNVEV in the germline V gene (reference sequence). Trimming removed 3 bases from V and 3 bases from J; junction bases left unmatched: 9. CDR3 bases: TGTGCCAGCAGTTTGCCGAGAAGCGGGGGGCGCTACAATGAGCAGTTCTTC. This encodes CASSLPRSGGRYNEQFF.

Written as DNA, the CDR3 is TGTGCCAGCAGCTTTCAAGCCGGGACTAGCGTTATCTACGAGCAGTACTTC. The encoded protein is CASSFQAGTSVIYEQYF. V usage is TRBV9 and J usage is TRBJ2-7, with TRBD2 matching 10 bases. The CDR3 has 17 amino acids. CDR1 SGDLS and CDR2 YYNGEE come from the germline V gene. V shed 4 bases and J 3 bases; nucleotides not matched to a gene: 13.

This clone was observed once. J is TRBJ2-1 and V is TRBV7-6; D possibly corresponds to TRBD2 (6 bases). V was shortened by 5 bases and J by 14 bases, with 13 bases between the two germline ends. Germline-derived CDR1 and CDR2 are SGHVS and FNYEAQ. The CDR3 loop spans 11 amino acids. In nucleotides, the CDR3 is TGTGCCAGCAGCCCTACTAGCTATAAGTTCTTC. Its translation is CASSPTSYKFF.

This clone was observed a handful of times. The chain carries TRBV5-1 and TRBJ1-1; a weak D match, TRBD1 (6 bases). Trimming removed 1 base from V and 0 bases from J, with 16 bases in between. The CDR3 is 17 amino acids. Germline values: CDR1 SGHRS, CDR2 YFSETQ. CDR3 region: CASSLQGLGFMNTEAFF. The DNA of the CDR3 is TGCGCCAGCAGCTTGCAGGGGTTGGGCTTCATGAACACTGAAGCTTTCTTT.

As DNA, the CDR3 is TGTGCCAGCGCTCGGACGACGGTGGATGAAAAACTGTTTTTT. Protein: CASARTTVDEKLFF. The V call is TRBV6-5, the J call TRBJ1-4, with unresolved D. The V gene lost 8 bases and the J gene lost 6 bases, with 16 bases spanning the gap. There are 14 residues in the CDR3. Germline CDR1 reads MNHEY; CDR2 reads SVGAGI.

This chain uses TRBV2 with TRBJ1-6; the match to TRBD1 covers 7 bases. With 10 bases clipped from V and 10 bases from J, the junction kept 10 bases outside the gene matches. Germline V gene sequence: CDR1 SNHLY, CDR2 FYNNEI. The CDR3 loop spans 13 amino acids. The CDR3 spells CAIPTGLGSPLHF. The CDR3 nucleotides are TGTGCCATCCCGACAGGGTTGGGATCACCCCTCCACTTT.